These 12 T cell receptor beta chains came from one sample sequenced in a study of OX40 agonist ivuxolimab in advanced cancers. Generated by immunoSEQ multiplex PCR, the TCRdb table keeps only in-frame clones and is missing some. The sample holds fewer than 120,000 clones; approximately 89% are singletons and the top ten take less than 0.3%. The source material was CD4+ or CD8+ T cells sorted from blood, sampled in a trial of the OX40 agonist ivuxolimab. All receptors derive from an adult with an advanced solid tumor such as melanoma, head and neck, liver or kidney cancer.

This chain links TRBV9 with TRBJ2-1; D not certain. Trimming cost V 3 bases and J 0 bases, with 13 bases left between them. Germline loops: CDR1 SGDLS, CDR2 YYNGEE. This CDR3 has 16 residues. This CDR3 reads CASSEAGRSSYNEQFF. The CDR3 DNA follows: TGTGCCAGCAGCGAGGCCGGACGGTCCTCCTACAATGAGCAGTTCTTC.

The CDR3 here is CASRSLSRVTGELFF. CDR3 nucleotide sequence: TGTGCCAGCAGGTCACTTTCGCGTGTGACCGGGGAGCTGTTTTTT. The rearrangement uses TRBV27 and TRBJ2-2; D call uncertain. This CDR3 is 15 amino acids long. Germline V CDR1 and CDR2: MNHEY, SMNVEV (reference sequence). The germline V and J ends were trimmed by 6 bases and 5 bases, with 16 bases remaining between them.

The chain carries TRBV10-3 and TRBJ1-2; maybe TRBD1 (5 bases). The CDR3 extends over 16 amino acids. Germline V CDR1 and CDR2: ENHRY, SYGVKD. V shed 4 bases and J shed 0 bases, with 15 bases lying between them. The CDR3 sequence: CAISGGHLLANYGYTF. The CDR3 coding sequence is TGTGCCATCAGTGGAGGACACTTGTTAGCTAACTATGGCTACACCTTC.

This clone occurred once. J is TRBJ2-4 and V is TRBV6-6; 8 bases are shared with TRBD1. Trimming at V came to 2 bases and at J to 0 bases, leaving 3 bases not matched to a gene. The CDR3 consists of 16 residues. Germline values: CDR1 MNHNY, CDR2 SVGAGI (reference sequence). CDR3 in DNA: TGTGCCAGCAGTTACGTACAGGGGGGAGCCAAAAACATTCAGTACTTC. Its protein product is CASSYVQGGAKNIQYF.

The chain is built from TRBV4-2 and TRBJ1-1, with D maybe TRBD1 (5 bases). The CDR3 loop spans 18 amino acids. Germline values: CDR1 LGHNA, CDR2 YNFKEQ. With 0 bases removed from V and 0 bases from J, the gap between germline ends came to 17 bases. The chain's CDR3 is CASSQDPPGLSMNTEAFF. The CDR3 region has the DNA TGTGCCAGCAGCCAAGATCCCCCGGGACTATCAATGAACACTGAAGCTTTCTTT.

V and J are TRBV7-2 and TRBJ1-1, with D possibly matching TRBD1 (5 bases). CDR3 size: 13 residues. Germline V lookup: CDR1 SGHTA, CDR2 FQGNSA. The germline V and J ends were trimmed by 1 base and 8 bases, with 11 bases remaining between them. In DNA, the CDR3 is TGTGCCAGCAGCTTAGTAGGTGGGGCCGAAGCTTTCTTT. This sequence encodes CASSLVGGAEAFF.

The V call is TRBV19, the J call TRBJ2-6; D is unclear. Deletions cut 0 bases from V and 0 bases from J, with 12 bases between. CDR3 length: 18 residues. CDR1 LNHDA and CDR2 SQIVND come from the germline V gene (reference sequence). The DNA for the CDR3 is TGTGCCAGTAGTATAGATTTGCTCGGAGACTCTGGGGCCAACGTCCTGACTTTC. It specifies CASSIDLLGDSGANVLTF.

The gene calls are TRBV5-4 and TRBJ2-5; D is possibly TRBD1 or TRBD2 (5 bases each). Germline-derived CDR1 and CDR2 are SGHNT and YYREEE (reference sequence). Trimming took off 1 base at V and 1 base at J, with 17 bases between the two ends. The CDR3 extends over 17 amino acids. CDR3 sequence (DNA): TGTGCCAGCAGCTTGAAAAGAGCTCGGGACCTCCAAGAGACCCAGTACTTC. It translates to CASSLKRARDLQETQYF.

This chain links TRBV6-5 with TRBJ1-2; D possibly corresponds to TRBD1 (5 bases). CDR3 length: 14 amino acids. From germline, CDR1 is MNHEY and CDR2 SVGAGI. Trimming pared 7 bases from V and 4 bases from J, leaving 16 bases between. CDR3 in DNA: TGTGCCAGCACCCCCCTACAGGAATCCTATGGCTACACCTTC. It is translated as CASTPLQESYGYTF.

The V and J genes are TRBV6-5 and TRBJ1-2; D gene uncertain. V lost 2 bases, J lost 4 bases, and 8 bases lay in between. The germline gives CDR1 MNHEY, CDR2 SVGAGI. The CDR3 is 13 amino acids. The CDR3 DNA is TGTGCCAGCAGTTACCGGCAGACCTATGGCTACACCTTC. Translated: CASSYRQTYGYTF.

The gene calls are TRBV15 and TRBJ2-7, with D hard to call. This CDR3 has 15 residues. The ends were cut back, 2 bases at V and 0 bases at J, with 11 bases in the middle. The germline gives CDR1 LNHNV, CDR2 YYDKDF (reference sequence). The CDR3 protein is CATSRSQLSSYEQYF. As DNA, the CDR3 is TGTGCCACCAGCAGAAGTCAGCTTAGCTCCTACGAGCAGTACTTC.

This CDR3 reads CASSFKDRSTDTQYF. The CDR3 coding sequence is TGTGCCAGCTCCTTCAAGGACAGGAGCACAGATACGCAGTATTTT. The chain combines TRBV18 with TRBJ2-3; TRBD1 matches 7 bases. The CDR3 loop spans 15 amino acids. J lost 0 bases, V lost 6 bases, and 6 bases had no gene match. Germline assignment: CDR1 KGHSH and CDR2 LQKENI.